The 20 T cell receptor beta chains presented below share a single source sample, sequenced in a study of T cell clones after liver transplantation. Sequencing was performed with immunoSEQ multiplex PCR; in TCRdb, only in-frame clones are kept and a portion is missing. Found here are 45,000 to 55,000 clones, approximately 84% of them singletons; the top ten hold over 7%. The sequencing used CD4+ T cells from blood, collected before liver transplant. The receptors were sampled from a human donor who received a liver transplant.

In its sample, this clone was seen once. The chain recombines TRBV28 with TRBJ2-7, with D perhaps assigned TRBD1 or TRBD2 (7 bases each). This CDR3 contains 15 residues. Trimming left V 1 base short and J 6 bases short, with 16 bases between. The V gene's germline CDR1 is MDHEN and CDR2 SYDVKM. CDR3 loop: CASSLYSRGGSEQYF. The CDR3 nucleotides read TGTGCCAGCAGTTTATATAGCAGGGGGGGCTCCGAGCAGTACTTC.

J is TRBJ1-5 and V is TRBV7-8; unclear D gene. The CDR3 spans 13 residues. Trimming took off 6 bases at V and 0 bases at J, with 6 bases between the two ends. CDR1 and CDR2 (germline): SGHVS, FQNEAQ. The CDR3 bases are TGTGCCAGCAGGCTAGGTAGCAATCAGCCCCAGCATTTT. This codes for CASRLGSNQPQHF.

The rearrangement joins TRBV11-3 to TRBJ2-3, with D uncertain. There are 13 residues in the CDR3. V was shortened by 0 bases and J by 5 bases, with 6 bases between the two germline ends. Per the germline V gene, CDR1 is SGHNT and CDR2 is YENEEA. The CDR3 bases are TGTGCCAGCAGCTTAGAGGCAGGAGATACGCAGTATTTT. Translating it yields CASSLEAGDTQYF. Filled out from reference TRBV11-3 and TRBJ2-3, the complete variable domain reads EAGVVQSPRYKIIEKKQPVAFWCNPISGHNTLYWYLQNLGQGPELLIRYENEEAVDDSQLPKDRFSAERLKGVDSTLKIQPAELGDSAVYLCASSLEAGDTQYFGPGTRLTVL.

CDR3 sequence: CASSLSSVKDYEQYF. CDR3 DNA sequence: TGTGCCAGCAGCCTAAGCTCGGTCAAGGATTACGAGCAGTACTTC. This rearrangement joins TRBV6-6 to TRBJ2-7; D unclear. This CDR3 contains 15 residues. CDR1 is MNHNY and CDR2 is SVGAGI in the germline V gene (reference sequence). Trimming removed 6 bases from V and 4 bases from J, with 19 bases in between.

The chain uses TRBV27 and TRBJ2-7, with 9 bases aligning to TRBD1. The J segment lost 3 bases and the V segment lost 5 bases, leaving 8 bases of the junction unmatched. This CDR3 has 15 residues. Germline loops: CDR1 MNHEY, CDR2 SMNVEV (reference sequence). This CDR3 is CASSAPGQGLYEQYF. DNA of the CDR3: TGTGCCAGCAGTGCCCCGGGACAGGGACTCTACGAGCAGTACTTC.

The rearrangement joins TRBV30 to TRBJ2-4, with 9 bases matching TRBD1. The germline V gene encodes CDR1 GTSNPN and CDR2 SVGIG (reference sequence). The length of the CDR3 is 16 residues. Trimming removed 4 bases from V and 7 bases from J; junction bases left unmatched: 14. CDR3 amino acids: CAWTNTGGAGNNIQYF. CDR3 bases: TGTGCCTGGACCAACACAGGGGGCGCTGGGAATAACATTCAGTACTTC.

This sequence joins TRBV7-9 and TRBJ2-3, with 8 nucleotides matching TRBD2. Trimming removed 6 bases from V and 0 bases from J; junction bases left unmatched: 5. This CDR3 contains 15 residues. Per the germline V gene, CDR1 is SEHNR and CDR2 is FQNEAQ (reference sequence). The CDR3 sequence is CASRTSGSSTDTQYF. CDR3 bases: TGTGCCAGCAGAACTAGCGGTTCTAGCACAGATACGCAGTATTTT.

This chain connects TRBV11-2 to TRBJ2-7, with unresolved D. Trimming took off 5 bases at V and 0 bases at J, with 14 bases between the two ends. CDR1 and CDR2 (germline): SGHAT, FQNNGV. The CDR3 runs to 15 residues. The CDR3 spells CASSPLSLSSYEQYF. Written as DNA, the CDR3 is TGTGCCAGCAGCCCTCTTTCACTCAGCTCCTACGAGCAGTACTTC.

This clone was detected once. The V gene is TRBV9, the J gene TRBJ1-1, with D unresolved. The CDR3 is made up of 13 amino acids. Germline V gives CDR1 SGDLS, CDR2 YYNGEE. Trimming cost V 3 bases and J 2 bases, with 8 bases left between them. The CDR3 nucleotides are TGTGCCAGCAGCGCAGATGGCAACACTGAAGCTTTCTTT. Encoded protein: CASSADGNTEAFF.

The chain employs TRBV5-5 and TRBJ2-5; weak D call: TRBD1 (5 bases). The CDR3 loop spans 15 amino acids. Per germline, CDR1 SGHKS and CDR2 YYEKEE (reference sequence). V lost 4 bases, J lost 5 bases, and 18 bases lay in between. CDR3 in amino acids: CASSMKPQGRETQYF. The CDR3 coding sequence is TGTGCCAGCAGCATGAAGCCCCAGGGCCGGGAGACCCAGTACTTC.

The chain joins TRBV25-1 to TRBJ1-3; possibly TRBD1 for D (5 bases). Germline CDR1 is MGHDK and CDR2 is SYGVNS. The CDR3 contains 14 residues. V was clipped by 5 bases and J by 10 bases, with 18 bases between them. The CDR3 region is CASSLGLGRGTIYF. Here the CDR3 DNA reads TGTGCCAGCAGTTTGGGGCTTGGACGGGGGACCATATATTTT. Full variable domain (rest looked up from reference TRBV25-1 and TRBJ1-3): EADIYQTPRYLVIGTGKKITLECSQTMGHDKMYWYQQDPGMELHLIHYSYGVNSTEKGDLSSESTVSRIRTEHFPLTLESARPSHTSQYLCASSLGLGRGTIYFGEGSWLTVV.

The chain recombines TRBV5-1 with TRBJ1-5, with D possibly matching TRBD1 (6 bases). The CDR3 loop spans 15 amino acids. Germline loops: CDR1 SGHRS, CDR2 YFSETQ. Trimming removed 0 bases from V and 6 bases from J, with 13 bases in between. The CDR3 is CASSLAGGTGQPQHF. CDR3 in DNA: TGCGCCAGCAGCTTGGCCGGGGGCACAGGTCAGCCCCAGCATTTT.

The rearrangement joins TRBV11-2 to TRBJ2-7, with D uncertain. V dropped 7 bases and J dropped 3 bases, with 13 bases sitting between them. CDR1 is SGHAT and CDR2 is FQNNGV in the germline V gene. The CDR3 totals 13 residues. The CDR3 region has the DNA TGTGCCAGCACCGATAACCCCGGCTACGAGCAGTACTTC. Translating gives CASTDNPGYEQYF.

The gene calls are TRBV11-3 and TRBJ2-1; perhaps TRBD1 as D (5 bases). CDR1 and CDR2 from the germline V gene are SGHNT and YENEEA. Trimming took 0 bases from V and 2 from J, leaving 8 bases between them. CDR3 length equals 15 residues. The CDR3, as DNA: TGTGCCAGCAGCTTAGAGACAGCTGCCTACAATGAGCAGTTCTTC. Amino acids: CASSLETAAYNEQFF.

This chain uses TRBV11-1 with TRBJ2-5; 13 bases are a match to TRBD2. J was trimmed by 1 base and V by 2 bases; bases with no gene match: 4. Germline CDR1 reads SGHAT; CDR2 reads FQDESV (reference sequence). The CDR3 runs to 17 residues. The CDR3 region has the DNA TGTGCCAGCAGCTTAACTAGCGGGAGGGCCCGCCAAGAGACCCAGTACTTC. Protein sequence: CASSLTSGRARQETQYF.

This clone counts as medium-sized (0.01 to 0.1%). The genes are TRBV7-3 and TRBJ1-1, with D perhaps TRBD1 (5 bases). Trimming removed 5 bases from V and 4 bases from J, with 17 bases in between. The CDR3 is made up of 15 amino acids. CDR1 and CDR2 (germline): SGHTA, FQGTGA. The CDR3 sequence: CASSPGQPGSTEAFF. In nucleotides, the CDR3 is TGTGCCAGCAGCCCTGGACAACCAGGGTCCACTGAAGCTTTCTTT.

The V call is TRBV19, the J call TRBJ1-5, with a possible D match to TRBD1 (5 bases). This CDR3 comprises 14 residues. Per the germline V gene, CDR1 is LNHDA and CDR2 is SQIVND (reference sequence). V gave up 10 bases and J gave up 1 base, with 14 bases separating them. This chain's CDR3 is CATRQPWSNQPQHF. The CDR3 bases are TGTGCCACCCGACAGCCCTGGAGCAATCAGCCCCAGCATTTT.

The gene calls are TRBV6-1 and TRBJ1-2; 8 nucleotides agree with TRBD1. Germline CDR1 and CDR2: MNHNS and SASEGT. The CDR3 covers 12 residues. The V segment lost 8 bases and the J segment 5 bases; nucleotides outside the gene matches: 4. The CDR3 is CASETGVYGYTF. The CDR3 coding sequence is TGTGCCAGCGAGACAGGGGTGTATGGCTACACCTTC.

The V and J genes are TRBV11-3 and TRBJ2-2, with D hard to call. The CDR3 sequence is 14 residues long. Germline V gene lookup returns CDR1 SGHNT and CDR2 YENEEA. The germline V and J ends were trimmed by 5 bases and 6 bases, with 13 bases remaining between them. Here the CDR3 reads CASSRRPDAGELFF. The CDR3 coding sequence is TGTGCCAGCAGCAGGCGCCCCGACGCCGGGGAGCTGTTTTTT. Together with reference TRBV11-3 and TRBJ2-2, the CDR3 gives the full variable domain: EAGVVQSPRYKIIEKKQPVAFWCNPISGHNTLYWYLQNLGQGPELLIRYENEEAVDDSQLPKDRFSAERLKGVDSTLKIQPAELGDSAVYLCASSRRPDAGELFFGEGSRLTVL.

This clone was counted once. The chain uses TRBV7-2 and TRBJ2-5; the D gene is possibly TRBD1 (6 bases). V lost 1 base and J 9 bases, leaving 9 bases between the germline ends. Germline V gene data show CDR1 as SGHTA and CDR2 as FQGNSA. This CDR3 region has 12 residues. The CDR3 reads CASSLEQGPQYF. CDR3 nucleotide sequence: TGTGCCAGCAGCTTAGAGCAGGGGCCCCAGTACTTC.